The 13 T cell receptor beta chains below all came from one sample that was sequenced in a study of T cells after yellow fever vaccination. TCRdb redid the calling of the 5' RACE reads with MiXCR, one entry per CDR3 protein. Among about 340,000 distinct CDR3 sequences listed, roughly an eighth were seen once. Specimen: CD4+ T cells sorted from PBMCs, collected 15 days after the yellow fever booster vaccination. All receptors come from a man younger than 30 who received the YFV17D yellow fever vaccine.

As DNA, the CDR3 is TGCGCCAGCAGCCTCCGACTAGCGGGGGGCCCCTTTAGTTACAATGAGCAGTTCTTC. Residues: CASSLRLAGGPFSYNEQFF. This chain links TRBV5-1 with TRBJ2-1; 13 bases align to TRBD2. With 4 bases clipped from V and 4 bases from J, the junction kept 14 bases outside the gene matches. The CDR3 spans 19 residues. CDR1 SGHRS and CDR2 YFSETQ come from the germline V gene.

The chain recombines TRBV4-2 with TRBJ2-1; perhaps TRBD2 as D (5 bases). The CDR3 is 16 residues long. V gave up 3 bases and J gave up 7 bases, with 19 bases separating them. In germline, CDR1 is LGHNA, CDR2 YNFKEQ. The CDR3 sequence: CASSQDFQWAGNEQFF. Written as DNA, the CDR3 is TGTGCCAGCAGCCAGGACTTTCAGTGGGCTGGGAATGAGCAGTTCTTC.

This clonotype has a handful of counts. The chain uses TRBV11-1 and TRBJ1-1, with D uncertain. The CDR3 totals 15 residues. From germline, CDR1 is SGHAT and CDR2 FQDESV (reference sequence). Trimming took 3 bases from V and 5 from J, leaving 16 bases between them. The CDR3 protein is CASSFSIRVRTEAFF. The CDR3 DNA follows: TGTGCCAGCAGCTTTAGTATACGGGTTCGGACTGAAGCTTTCTTT. Complete variable domain (other parts from reference TRBV11-1 and TRBJ1-1): EAEVAQSPRYKITEKSQAVAFWCDPISGHATLYWYRQILGQGPELLVQFQDESVVDDSQLPKDRFSAERLKGVDSTLKIQPAELGDSAMYLCASSFSIRVRTEAFFGQGTRLTVV.

This clonotype was seen only a few times. The V gene is TRBV2, the J gene TRBJ2-3, with D unresolved. CDR3 length equals 13 residues. V lost 0 bases to trimming and J lost 9 bases, with 10 bases between them. CDR1 is SNHLY, CDR2 FYNNEI, per germline. The CDR3 bases are TGTGCCAGCAGTGAAGCTCCCCCATCGACGCAGTATTTT. Translated, it gives CASSEAPPSTQYF. Together with reference TRBV2 and TRBJ2-3, the CDR3 gives the full variable domain: EPEVTQTPSHQVTQMGQEVILRCVPISNHLYFYWYRQILGQKVEFLVSFYNNEISEKSEIFDDQFSVERPDGSNFTLKIRSTKLEDSAMYFCASSEAPPSTQYFGPGTRLTVL.

This clonotype was seen a few times. V gene TRBV4-1 combines with J gene TRBJ1-6; D call uncertain. This CDR3 spans 14 amino acids. The germline CDR1 and CDR2 sequences are MGHRA and YSYEKL. The germline V and J ends were trimmed by 4 bases and 7 bases, with 11 bases remaining between them. Here the CDR3 reads CASSPTDGNSPLHF. The CDR3 DNA reads as TGCGCCAGCAGCCCGACGGACGGGAATTCACCCCTCCACTTT.

This clonotype turned up a few times. The CDR3 spells CASSLGRLHYEQYF. As DNA, the CDR3 is TGTGCCAGCAGCTTAGGCCGCCTCCATTACGAGCAGTACTTC. The chain joins TRBV7-2 to TRBJ2-7, with D unclear. Trimming shortened V by 1 base and J by 4 bases, and 11 bases separated the two germline ends. The CDR3 consists of 14 residues. Germline CDR1 is SGHTA and CDR2 is FQGNSA. Filled out from reference TRBV7-2 and TRBJ2-7, the complete variable domain reads GAGVSQSPSNKVTEKGKDVELRCDPISGHTALYWYRQSLGQGLEFLIYFQGNSAPDKSGLPSDRFSAERTGGSVSTLTIQRTQQEDSAVYLCASSLGRLHYEQYFGPGTRLTVT.

V and J are TRBV12-5 and TRBJ1-2; 7 bases fit TRBD1. Germline CDR1 and CDR2: LGHNT and FRNRAP. The V segment lost 6 bases and the J segment 3 bases; nucleotides outside the gene matches: 4. CDR3 length equals 13 residues. CDR3 protein: CASGRDRDYGYTF. CDR3 nucleotides: TGTGCTAGTGGACGCGACAGGGACTATGGCTACACCTTC.

The chain has TRBV7-9 and TRBJ1-1; 9 bases line up with TRBD1. V lost 0 bases to trimming and J lost 6 bases; unmatched junction nucleotides: 5. This CDR3 region has 15 residues. CDR1 is SEHNR and CDR2 is FQNEAQ in the germline V gene (reference sequence). CDR3 region: CASSLAGTGRAEAFF. As DNA, the CDR3 is TGTGCCAGCAGCTTAGCGGGGACAGGGAGGGCTGAAGCTTTCTTT.

This clonotype was counted ten times or more. CDR3 loop: CASSLTGSEKLFF. As DNA, the CDR3 is TGTGCCAGCAGTTTAACGGGTAGTGAAAAACTGTTTTTT. The rearrangement joins TRBV12-3 or TRBV12-4 to TRBJ1-4; D is undetermined. This CDR3 has 13 amino acids. V was clipped by 2 bases and J by 7 bases, with 8 bases between them.

The table lists this clonotype with a few counts. The chain links TRBV21-1 to TRBJ1-6; the table's D call TRBD1 went unverified against the DNA. TRBV21-1 is a pseudogene locus. The CDR3 length is 16 residues. The CDR3 is CASSKGGLARVSPLHF. CDR3 DNA: TGTGCCAGCAGCAAAGGGGGGTTGGCCCGGGTTTCACCCCTCCACTTT.

This sequence joins TRBV10-1 and TRBJ1-1; weak D call: TRBD1 (5 bases). Germline loops: CDR1 WNHNN, CDR2 SYGVQD (reference sequence). The CDR3 covers 13 residues. V was clipped by 7 bases and J by 11 bases, with 20 bases between them. Written as DNA, the CDR3 is TGCGCCAGCAACGGAGTCATCGGGGGAACCGCTTTCTTT. It encodes CASNGVIGGTAFF.

The sample holds a few counts of this clonotype. The CDR3 protein is CSARAGGSSGANVLTF. The CDR3, as DNA: TGCAGTGCTAGAGCAGGGGGCTCCTCTGGGGCCAACGTCCTGACTTTC. The rearrangement links TRBV20-1 to TRBJ2-6; 8 nucleotides align to TRBD1. The germline V gene encodes CDR1 DFQATT and CDR2 SNEGSKA (reference sequence). The V and J ends lost 1 base and 0 bases, in that order; junction bases with no gene match: 2. The CDR3 contains 16 residues.

The DNA for the CDR3 is TGTGCCAGCAGCCCTACTCAGGGCAGGGCGAGGGCTTTCTTT. It is translated as CASSPTQGRARAFF. This chain joins TRBV7-2 and TRBJ1-1; D is perhaps TRBD1 (5 bases). The CDR3 totals 14 residues. V lost 5 bases and J lost 11, with 21 bases in between. The germline V gene encodes CDR1 SGHTA and CDR2 FQGNSA.